One sample yielded the 13 T cell receptor beta chains listed below, sequenced in a study of shared T cell receptors in the human thymus. The method was immunoSEQ multiplex PCR; TCRdb's version includes in-frame clones alone and lacks a portion of them. The profile shows over 450,000 clones, more than 75% of them singletons. The sample also formed part of further work on human thymus T cells.

The source material was thymocytes. The receptors here all came from a boy in the first two years of life with a congenital heart defect.

This chain joins TRBV2 and TRBJ2-2, with D possibly matching TRBD1 (5 bases). The CDR3 spans 13 residues. Trimming took off 8 bases at V and 3 bases at J, with 10 bases between the two ends. The germline gives CDR1 SNHLY, CDR2 FYNNEI. The CDR3: CASGATHTGELFF. The CDR3 DNA follows: TGTGCCAGCGGGGCTACGCACACCGGGGAGCTGTTTTTT.

This chain links TRBV7-2 with TRBJ2-7; 7 bases match TRBD2. The CDR3 runs to 14 residues. Germline assignment: CDR1 SGHTA and CDR2 FQGNSA. V was pared by 1 base and J by 3 bases, with 3 bases of the junction left unmatched. The CDR3 DNA is TGTGCCAGCAGCTTAGTAGGCGGGGGCTACGAGCAGTACTTC. It specifies CASSLVGGGYEQYF.

CDR3 DNA: TGTGCCAGCAGTCAGGGGGATCAGCCCCAGCATTTT. Amino acid sequence: CASSQGDQPQHF. The chain carries TRBV7-8 and TRBJ1-5; TRBD1 agrees at 7 bases. Germline trimming cut 6 bases from V and 5 bases from J; bases unmatched to any gene: 1. From germline, CDR1 is SGHVS and CDR2 FQNEAQ. The CDR3 consists of 12 residues.

This clone has a single count. The rearrangement uses TRBV25-1 and TRBJ2-1, with D maybe TRBD2 (6 bases). The V end lost 7 bases, the J end lost 5 bases, and 9 bases lay between the germline ends. CDR3 length: 12 amino acids. The V gene's germline CDR1 is MGHDK and CDR2 SYGVNS. CDR3 bases: TGTGCCAGCACACCGGGAGACAATGAGCAGTTCTTC. It codes for CASTPGDNEQFF.

The chain carries TRBV2 and TRBJ2-3, with 7 bases fitting TRBD2. Germline trimming cut 3 bases from V and 3 bases from J; bases unmatched to any gene: 15. Germline loops: CDR1 SNHLY, CDR2 FYNNEI. This CDR3 has 18 residues. CDR3 DNA sequence: TGTGCCAGCAGTGACTTCCCTAGCGGAGGGCCGATTACAGATACGCAGTATTTT. Protein sequence: CASSDFPSGGPITDTQYF.

The sample holds a few counts of this clone. The V and J genes are TRBV9 and TRBJ2-2, with 12 bases fitting TRBD2. Unmatched junction bases numbered 13, after V lost 7 bases and J lost 6 bases. The length of the CDR3 is 17 residues. CDR1 SGDLS and CDR2 YYNGEE come from the germline V gene. CDR3 in DNA: TGTGCCAGCTCCCGGACTAGCGGGATGGCCCGGGCCGGGGAGCTGTTTTTT. Residues: CASSRTSGMARAGELFF.

This chain uses TRBV6-5 with TRBJ2-7; unclear D gene. The V end lost 7 bases, the J end lost 7 bases, and 5 bases lay between the germline ends. The CDR3 runs to 9 residues. The V gene's germline CDR1 is MNHEY and CDR2 SVGAGI. This CDR3 reads CASNGEQYF. DNA of the CDR3: TGTGCCAGCAACGGGGAGCAGTACTTC.

The chain recombines TRBV7-9 with TRBJ1-2; no clear D gene. Germline V gene sequence: CDR1 SEHNR, CDR2 FQNEAQ (reference sequence). V shed 1 base and J shed 4 bases, with 10 bases lying between them. This CDR3 spans 14 amino acids. CDR3 region: CASSLGGGPYGYTF. The CDR3 DNA sequence: TGTGCCAGCAGCTTAGGGGGAGGACCCTATGGCTACACCTTC.

The chain couples TRBV25-1 to TRBJ2-6; TRBD2 might be the D (6 bases). The CDR3 has 17 amino acids. Per germline, CDR1 MGHDK and CDR2 SYGVNS. V dropped 3 bases and J dropped 0 bases, with 12 bases sitting between them. CDR3 bases: TGTGCCAGCAGTGAGGATCAGGGAGGCTCTGGGGCCAACGTCCTGACTTTC. Its translation is CASSEDQGGSGANVLTF. The full variable domain, rest sourced from reference TRBV25-1 and TRBJ2-6, is EADIYQTPRYLVIGTGKKITLECSQTMGHDKMYWYQQDPGMELHLIHYSYGVNSTEKGDLSSESTVSRIRTEHFPLTLESARPSHTSQYLCASSEDQGGSGANVLTFGAGSRLTVL.

This chain uses TRBV9 with TRBJ2-2; no firm D call. The germline V and J ends were trimmed by 5 bases and 6 bases, with 8 bases remaining between them. The CDR3 runs to 12 residues. The germline V gene has CDR1 SGDLS and CDR2 YYNGEE. The DNA of the CDR3 is TGTGCCAGCAGTTCTGAGGCCGGGGAGCTGTTTTTT. Its protein product is CASSSEAGELFF.

DNA of the CDR3: TGTGCCAGCAGTTACGCCGGCTACGAGCAGTACTTC. Residues: CASSYAGYEQYF. This rearrangement joins TRBV6-6 to TRBJ2-7; no definite D call. V lost 2 bases, J lost 3 bases, and 5 bases lay in between. Germline loops: CDR1 MNHNY, CDR2 SVGAGI (reference sequence). The CDR3 extends over 12 amino acids.

The rearrangement links TRBV7-9 to TRBJ1-2; D perhaps matches TRBD1 (5 bases). V shed 1 base and J shed 4 bases, with 10 bases lying between them. Germline values: CDR1 SEHNR, CDR2 FQNEAQ (reference sequence). There are 14 residues in the CDR3. The DNA of the CDR3 is TGTGCCAGCAGCTTAGTCCCGACAGTCTATGGCTACACCTTC. Amino acid sequence: CASSLVPTVYGYTF.

The chain joins TRBV9 to TRBJ1-2; D may be TRBD1 (5 bases). CDR3 length: 15 amino acids. Per the germline V gene, CDR1 is SGDLS and CDR2 is YYNGEE. V was pared by 3 bases and J by 2 bases, with 14 bases between. In DNA, the CDR3 is TGTGCCAGCAGCGGGGAGGGGTTCTCAAACTATGGCTACACCTTC. It codes for CASSGEGFSNYGYTF.